These 12 T cell receptor beta chains share one sample of origin, sequenced in a study of OX40 agonist ivuxolimab in advanced cancers. The protocol was immunoSEQ multiplex PCR, while the TCRdb copy is restricted to in-frame clones and leaves out a portion. The sample shows approximately 65,000 clones, about 92% of them seen only once. This specimen consisted of CD4+ or CD8+ T cells sorted from blood, obtained in a trial of the OX40 agonist ivuxolimab. Receptors were obtained from an adult with an advanced solid tumor such as melanoma, head and neck, liver or kidney cancer.

This chain joins TRBV7-2 and TRBJ2-1, with 10 bases matching TRBD2. In germline, CDR1 is SGHTA, CDR2 FQGNSA. V was clipped by 2 bases and J by 7 bases; unmatched bases: 11. CDR3 length: 17 amino acids. The CDR3 DNA reads as TGTGCCAGCAGCTTATCGGCTAGCGGGGGAGGAGCGAATGAGCAGTTCTTC. Amino acid sequence: CASSLSASGGGANEQFF. The variable domain in full, completed from reference TRBV7-2 and TRBJ2-1, reads GAGVSQSPSNKVTEKGKDVELRCDPISGHTALYWYRQSLGQGLEFLIYFQGNSAPDKSGLPSDRFSAERTGGSVSTLTIQRTQQEDSAVYLCASSLSASGGGANEQFFGPGTRLTVL.

The chain combines TRBV7-7 with TRBJ2-5, with 7 bases that match TRBD2. CDR3 length: 15 residues. Trimming removed 1 base from V and 5 bases from J; junction bases left unmatched: 7. CDR1 is SSHAT, CDR2 FNYEAQ, per germline (reference sequence). This chain's CDR3 is CASSLVGGLGETQYF. For the CDR3, the DNA is TGTGCCAGCAGCTTAGTCGGGGGGTTGGGGGAGACCCAGTACTTC.

The J gene is TRBJ2-7, the V gene TRBV5-1, with D maybe TRBD1 (5 bases). Germline V gene data show CDR1 as SGHRS and CDR2 as YFSETQ. The V end lost 0 bases, the J end lost 3 bases, and 13 bases lay between the germline ends. The length of the CDR3 is 15 residues. The CDR3: CASSLGGSESYEQYF. The CDR3 bases are TGCGCCAGCAGCTTGGGGGGCTCTGAGAGCTACGAGCAGTACTTC.

The chain carries TRBV2 and TRBJ2-7, with D possibly being TRBD2 (6 bases). Germline-derived CDR1 and CDR2 are SNHLY and FYNNEI. Trimming left V 7 bases short and J 1 base short, with 14 bases between. The CDR3 covers 14 residues. This chain's CDR3 is CASNPPGLSYEQYF. For the CDR3, the DNA is TGTGCCAGCAACCCCCCGGGACTTTCCTACGAGCAGTACTTC.

The V call is TRBV10-2, the J call TRBJ1-6, with a tentative D call TRBD1 (5 bases). Germline loops: CDR1 WSHSY, CDR2 SAAADI. V was trimmed by 8 bases and J by 8 bases, leaving 28 bases between them. This CDR3 comprises 18 residues. The CDR3 reads CASGQGDILAAAYSPLHF. The CDR3 bases are TGCGCCAGCGGGCAGGGTGACATTCTCGCTGCCGCCTATTCACCCCTCCACTTT.

Of note for this clone: Different DNA sequences within this sample yield the same CDR3. This chain links TRBV6-1 with TRBJ1-6; the D is unclear. Trimming pared 3 bases from V and 9 bases from J, leaving 9 bases between. The CDR3 has 13 amino acids. Germline V lookup: CDR1 MNHNS, CDR2 SASEGT. CDR3 residues: CASSEGGSSPLHF. In nucleotides, the CDR3 is TGTGCCAGCAGTGAGGGAGGAAGTTCACCCCTCCACTTT.

This chain joins TRBV6-6 and TRBJ1-4, with D possibly matching TRBD1 (5 bases). Trimming took off 2 bases at V and 7 bases at J, with 14 bases between the two ends. The CDR3 covers 15 residues. In germline, CDR1 is MNHNY, CDR2 SVGAGI (reference sequence). CDR3 sequence: CASSYLRGVSEKLFF. Here the CDR3 DNA reads TGTGCCAGCAGTTACCTCAGAGGGGTTAGTGAAAAACTGTTTTTT.

This clone was seen only a few times. The V and J genes are TRBV30 and TRBJ1-6; D is ambiguous. The germline CDR1 and CDR2 sequences are GTSNPN and SVGIG (reference sequence). The CDR3 has 12 residues. Trimming stripped 5 bases from V and 9 bases from J, with 11 bases between. CDR3 in amino acids: CAWLGNGSPLHF. The CDR3 DNA reads TGTGCCTGGTTGGGCAACGGTTCACCCCTCCACTTT.

This clone appeared a few times. The same CDR3 arises from other DNA sequences in this sample as well. The V call is TRBV30, the J call TRBJ1-5, with a weak D call TRBD1 (6 bases). Germline loops: CDR1 GTSNPN, CDR2 SVGIG (reference sequence). The CDR3 totals 14 residues. The V end lost 2 bases, the J end lost 1 base, and 9 bases lay between the germline ends. CDR3 bases: TGTGCCTGGAGTACCGGGACAAGCAATCAGCCCCAGCATTTT. Its translation is CAWSTGTSNQPQHF.

The chain links TRBV2 to TRBJ2-1; a possible D gene is TRBD1 (7 bases). The length of the CDR3 is 14 residues. Germline V gene sequence: CDR1 SNHLY, CDR2 FYNNEI. V was shortened by 2 bases and J by 6 bases, with 11 bases between the two germline ends. CDR3 sequence: CASSENRGGNEQFF. Here the CDR3 DNA reads TGTGCCAGCAGTGAAAACAGGGGAGGCAATGAGCAGTTCTTC.

This chain links TRBV27 with TRBJ1-6, with no clear D. The CDR3 contains 13 residues. Germline assignment: CDR1 MNHEY and CDR2 SMNVEV (reference sequence). Trimming shortened V by 3 bases and J by 10 bases, and 10 bases separated the two germline ends. This CDR3 is CASSFLGTSPLHF. The CDR3 nucleotides are TGTGCCAGCAGTTTTTTAGGAACGTCACCCCTCCACTTT.

The chain joins TRBV7-6 to TRBJ2-5; 15 nucleotides agree with TRBD2. Germline CDR1 and CDR2: SGHVS and FNYEAQ. The CDR3 consists of 17 residues. J gave up 4 bases and V 5 bases, and 8 bases lay outside the gene matches. Written as DNA, the CDR3 is TGTGCCAGCAGCACCAGGGGACTAGCGGGGGGCTTAGAGACCCAGTACTTC. It translates to CASSTRGLAGGLETQYF.